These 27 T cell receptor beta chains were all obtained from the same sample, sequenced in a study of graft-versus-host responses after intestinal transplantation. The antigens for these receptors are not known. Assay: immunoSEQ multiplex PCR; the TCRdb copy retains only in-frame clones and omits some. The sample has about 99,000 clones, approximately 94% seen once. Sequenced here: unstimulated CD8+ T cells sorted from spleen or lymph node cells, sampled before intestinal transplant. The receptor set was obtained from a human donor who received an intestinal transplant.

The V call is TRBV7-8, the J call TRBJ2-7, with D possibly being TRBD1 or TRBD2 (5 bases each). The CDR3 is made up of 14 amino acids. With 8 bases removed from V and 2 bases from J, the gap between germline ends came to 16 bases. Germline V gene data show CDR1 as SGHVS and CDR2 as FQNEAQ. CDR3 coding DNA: TGTGCCAGCTCGAACCCGGGACGGACCTACGAGCAGTACTTC. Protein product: CASSNPGRTYEQYF.

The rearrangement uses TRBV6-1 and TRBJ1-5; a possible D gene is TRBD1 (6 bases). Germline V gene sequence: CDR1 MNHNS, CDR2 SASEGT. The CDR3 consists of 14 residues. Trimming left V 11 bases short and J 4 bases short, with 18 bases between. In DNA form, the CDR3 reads TGTGCCGCTAGGACAGACTTAGCAAATCAGCCCCAGCATTTT. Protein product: CAARTDLANQPQHF.

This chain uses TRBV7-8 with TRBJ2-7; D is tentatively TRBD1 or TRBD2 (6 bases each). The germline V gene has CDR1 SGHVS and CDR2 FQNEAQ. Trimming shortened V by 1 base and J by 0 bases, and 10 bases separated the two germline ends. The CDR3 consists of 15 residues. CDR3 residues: CASSLVGGSSYEQYF. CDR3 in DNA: TGTGCCAGCAGCTTAGTGGGGGGCAGCTCCTACGAGCAGTACTTC. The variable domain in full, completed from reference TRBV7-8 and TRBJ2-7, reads GAGVSQSPRYKVAKRGQDVALRCDPISGHVSLFWYQQALGQGPEFLTYFQNEAQLDKSGLPSDRFFAERPEGSVSTLKIQRTQQEDSAVYLCASSLVGGSSYEQYFGPGTRLTVT.

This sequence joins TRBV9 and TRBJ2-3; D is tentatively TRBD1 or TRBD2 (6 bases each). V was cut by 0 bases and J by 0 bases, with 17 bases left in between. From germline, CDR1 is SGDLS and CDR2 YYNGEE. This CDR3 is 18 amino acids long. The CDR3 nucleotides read TGTGCCAGCAGCGTAGAGGGGGGAAGGGTTCTAAGCACAGATACGCAGTATTTT. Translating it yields CASSVEGGRVLSTDTQYF.

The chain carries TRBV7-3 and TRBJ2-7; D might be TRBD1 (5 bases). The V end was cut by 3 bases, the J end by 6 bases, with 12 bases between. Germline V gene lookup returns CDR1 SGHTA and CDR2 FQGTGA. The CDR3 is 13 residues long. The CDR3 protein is CASSFWSQGEQYF. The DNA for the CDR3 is TGTGCCAGCAGCTTTTGGTCGCAGGGCGAGCAGTACTTC. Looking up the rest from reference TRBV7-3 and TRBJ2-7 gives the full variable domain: GAGVSQTPSNKVTEKGKYVELRCDPISGHTALYWYRQSLGQGPEFLIYFQGTGAADDSGLPNDRFFAVRPEGSVSTLKIQRTERGDSAVYLCASSFWSQGEQYFGPGTRLTVT.

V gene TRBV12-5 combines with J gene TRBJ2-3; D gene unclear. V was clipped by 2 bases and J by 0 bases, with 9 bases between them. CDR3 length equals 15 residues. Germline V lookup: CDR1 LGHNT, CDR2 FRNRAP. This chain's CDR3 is CASGLSSFSTDTQYF. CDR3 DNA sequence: TGTGCTAGTGGTTTGTCGTCCTTTAGCACAGATACGCAGTATTTT. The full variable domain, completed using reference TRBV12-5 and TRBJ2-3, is DARVTQTPRHKVTEMGQEVTMRCQPILGHNTVFWYRQTMMQGLELLAYFRNRAPLDDSGMPKDRFSAEMPDATLATLKIQPSEPRDSAVYFCASGLSSFSTDTQYFGPGTRLTVL.

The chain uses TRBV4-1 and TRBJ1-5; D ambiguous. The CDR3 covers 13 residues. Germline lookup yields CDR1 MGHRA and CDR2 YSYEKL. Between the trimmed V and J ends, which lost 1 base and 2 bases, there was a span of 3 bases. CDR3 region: CASSQGRNQPQHF. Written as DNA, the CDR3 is TGCGCCAGCAGCCAAGGTCGCAATCAGCCCCAGCATTTT.

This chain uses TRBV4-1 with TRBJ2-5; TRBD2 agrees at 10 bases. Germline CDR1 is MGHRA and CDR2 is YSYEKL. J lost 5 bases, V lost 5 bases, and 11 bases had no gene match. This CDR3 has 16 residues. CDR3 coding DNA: TGCGCCAGCAGCACTAGCGGGGCCCTAGGGGGGGAGACCCAGTACTTC. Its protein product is CASSTSGALGGETQYF.

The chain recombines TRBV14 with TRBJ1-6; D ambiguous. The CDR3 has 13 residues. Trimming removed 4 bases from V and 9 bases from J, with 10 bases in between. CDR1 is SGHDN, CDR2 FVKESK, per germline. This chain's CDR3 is CASSLPGSSPLHF. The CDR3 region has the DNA TGTGCCAGCAGCCTACCGGGATCTTCACCCCTCCACTTT.

CDR3 sequence reads: CASSFEGGIHEQYF. The CDR3, as DNA: TGTGCCAGCAGCTTTGAAGGGGGAATCCACGAGCAGTACTTC. The chain combines TRBV5-6 with TRBJ2-7; maybe TRBD1 (6 bases). This CDR3 comprises 14 residues. The V and J ends lost 2 bases and 5 bases respectively, with 14 bases between them. The V gene's germline CDR1 is SGHDT and CDR2 YYEEEE.

Here the CDR3 reads CASTVGQGNEQFF. The CDR3 DNA reads TGTGCCAGTACCGTCGGCCAGGGCAATGAGCAGTTCTTC. The V call is TRBV19, the J call TRBJ2-1; tentatively, D is TRBD1 (5 bases). Germline V gives CDR1 LNHDA, CDR2 SQIVND (reference sequence). The ends were cut back, 7 bases at V and 6 bases at J, with 13 bases in the middle. The CDR3 contains 13 residues. The variable domain in full, completed from reference TRBV19 and TRBJ2-1, reads DGGITQSPKYLFRKEGQNVTLSCEQNLNHDAMYWYRQDPGQGLRLIYYSQIVNDFQKGDIAEGYSVSREKKESFPLTVTSAQKNPTAFYLCASTVGQGNEQFFGPGTRLTVL.

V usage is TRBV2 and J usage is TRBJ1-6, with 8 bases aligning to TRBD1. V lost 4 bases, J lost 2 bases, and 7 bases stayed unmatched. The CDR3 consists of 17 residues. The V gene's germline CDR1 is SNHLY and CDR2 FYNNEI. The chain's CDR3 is CASSAGQGVTYNSPLHF. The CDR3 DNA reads TGTGCCAGCAGTGCTGGACAGGGTGTCACCTATAATTCACCCCTCCACTTT.

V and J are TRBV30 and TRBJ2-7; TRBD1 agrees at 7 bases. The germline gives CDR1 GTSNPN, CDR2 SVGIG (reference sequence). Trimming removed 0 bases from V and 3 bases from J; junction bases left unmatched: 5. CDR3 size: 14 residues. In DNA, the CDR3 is TGTGCCTGGAGTGTACTGGACAGGAACTACGAGCAGTACTTC. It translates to CAWSVLDRNYEQYF.

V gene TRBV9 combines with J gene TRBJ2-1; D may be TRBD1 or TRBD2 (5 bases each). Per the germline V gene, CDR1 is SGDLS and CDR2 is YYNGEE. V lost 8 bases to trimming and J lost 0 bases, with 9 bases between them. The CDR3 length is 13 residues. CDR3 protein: CASGDPSYNEQFF. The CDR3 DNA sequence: TGTGCCAGTGGGGACCCCTCCTACAATGAGCAGTTCTTC.

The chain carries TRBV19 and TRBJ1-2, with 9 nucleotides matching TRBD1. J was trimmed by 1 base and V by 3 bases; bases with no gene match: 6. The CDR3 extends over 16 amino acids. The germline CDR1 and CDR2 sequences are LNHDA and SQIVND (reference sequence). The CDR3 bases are TGTGCCAGTAGTATCGGCACAGGGGGCCTTAACTATGGCTACACCTTC. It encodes CASSIGTGGLNYGYTF. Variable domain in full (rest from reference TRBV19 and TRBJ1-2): DGGITQSPKYLFRKEGQNVTLSCEQNLNHDAMYWYRQDPGQGLRLIYYSQIVNDFQKGDIAEGYSVSREKKESFPLTVTSAQKNPTAFYLCASSIGTGGLNYGYTFGSGTRLTVV.

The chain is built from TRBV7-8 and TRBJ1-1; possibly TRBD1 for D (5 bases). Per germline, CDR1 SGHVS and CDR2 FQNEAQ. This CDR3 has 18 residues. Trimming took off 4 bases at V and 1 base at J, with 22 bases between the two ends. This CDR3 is CASSSPRDRVLSNTEAFF. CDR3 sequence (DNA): TGTGCCAGCAGCTCGCCCCGGGACCGGGTCCTTTCGAACACTGAAGCTTTCTTT.

CDR3 nucleotides: TGTGCCAGCAGCTTTGGGACAGGGGGTGGCGAGCAGTACTTC. Amino acid sequence: CASSFGTGGGEQYF. This chain uses TRBV5-6 with TRBJ2-7, with 11 bases aligning to TRBD1. The V and J ends lost 2 bases and 6 bases, in that order; junction bases with no gene match: 4. Per the germline V gene, CDR1 is SGHDT and CDR2 is YYEEEE. The length of the CDR3 is 14 residues.

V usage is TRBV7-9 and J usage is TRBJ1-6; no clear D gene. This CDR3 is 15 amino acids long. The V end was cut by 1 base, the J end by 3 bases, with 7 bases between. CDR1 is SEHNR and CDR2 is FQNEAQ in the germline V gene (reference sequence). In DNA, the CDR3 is TGTGCCAGCAGCTTAGTGGGGAACTATAATTCACCCCTCCACTTT. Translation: CASSLVGNYNSPLHF. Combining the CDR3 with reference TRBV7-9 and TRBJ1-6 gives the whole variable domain DTGVSQNPRHKITKRGQNVTFRCDPISEHNRLYWYRQTLGQGPEFLTYFQNEAQLEKSRLLSDRFSAERPKGSFSTLEIQRTEQGDSAMYLCASSLVGNYNSPLHFGNGTRLTVT.

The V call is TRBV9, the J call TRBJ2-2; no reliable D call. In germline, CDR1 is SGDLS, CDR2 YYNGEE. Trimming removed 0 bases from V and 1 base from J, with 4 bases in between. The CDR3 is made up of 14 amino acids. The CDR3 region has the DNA TGTGCCAGCAGCGTAGAACTGAACACCGGGGAGCTGTTTTTT. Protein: CASSVELNTGELFF.

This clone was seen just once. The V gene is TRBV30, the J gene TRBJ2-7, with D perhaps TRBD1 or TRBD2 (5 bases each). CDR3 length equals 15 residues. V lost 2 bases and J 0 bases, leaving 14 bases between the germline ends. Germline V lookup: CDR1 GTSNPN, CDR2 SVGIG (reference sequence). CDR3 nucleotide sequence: TGTGCCTGGAGTAGGCCATCAGGGAGCTCCTACGAGCAGTACTTC. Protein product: CAWSRPSGSSYEQYF.

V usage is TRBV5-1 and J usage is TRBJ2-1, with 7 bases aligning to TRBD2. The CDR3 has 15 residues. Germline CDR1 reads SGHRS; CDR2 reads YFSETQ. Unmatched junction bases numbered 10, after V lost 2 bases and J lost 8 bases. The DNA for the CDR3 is TGCGCCAGCAGCTTTAAAAGCGGGGTGGTGGATGAGCAGTTCTTC. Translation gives CASSFKSGVVDEQFF. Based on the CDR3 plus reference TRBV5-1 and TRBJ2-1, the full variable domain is KAGVTQTPRYLIKTRGQQVTLSCSPISGHRSVSWYQQTPGQGLQFLFEYFSETQRNKGNFPGRFSGRQFSNSRSEMNVSTLELGDSALYLCASSFKSGVVDEQFFGPGTRLTVL.

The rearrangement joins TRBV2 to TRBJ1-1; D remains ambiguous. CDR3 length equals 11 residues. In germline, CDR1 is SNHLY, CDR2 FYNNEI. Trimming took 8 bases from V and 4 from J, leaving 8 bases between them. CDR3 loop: CASERTTEAFF. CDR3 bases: TGTGCCAGCGAGCGGACCACTGAAGCTTTCTTT.

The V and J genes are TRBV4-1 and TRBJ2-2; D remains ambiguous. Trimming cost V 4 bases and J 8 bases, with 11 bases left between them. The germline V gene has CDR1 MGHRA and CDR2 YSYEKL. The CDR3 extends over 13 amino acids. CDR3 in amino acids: CASSPYPWGELFF. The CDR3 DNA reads TGCGCCAGCAGCCCTTACCCGTGGGGGGAGCTGTTTTTT.

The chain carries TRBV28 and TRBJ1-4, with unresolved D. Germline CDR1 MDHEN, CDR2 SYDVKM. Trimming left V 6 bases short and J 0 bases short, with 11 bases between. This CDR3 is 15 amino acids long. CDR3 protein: CASRPSAPTNEKLFF. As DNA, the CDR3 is TGTGCCAGCAGGCCCAGCGCCCCAACTAATGAAAAACTGTTTTTT.

The CDR3 DNA reads as TGCAGCGCTCTGACAGGGGTAGGGAATGAGCAGTTCTTC. Protein sequence: CSALTGVGNEQFF. The J gene is TRBJ2-1, the V gene TRBV29-1; 8 nucleotides line up with TRBD1. Losses at the gene ends were 7 bases for V and 7 bases for J; bases not matched to a gene: 9. CDR3 length: 13 residues. CDR1 is SQVTM, CDR2 ANQGSEA, per germline.

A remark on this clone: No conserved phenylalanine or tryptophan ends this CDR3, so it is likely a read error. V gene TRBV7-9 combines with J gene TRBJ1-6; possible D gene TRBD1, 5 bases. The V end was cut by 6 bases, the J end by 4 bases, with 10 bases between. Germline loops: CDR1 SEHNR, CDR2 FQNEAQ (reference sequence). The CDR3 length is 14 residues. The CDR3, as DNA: TGTGCCAGCAGTCCAGGGATGTATAATTCACCCCTCCACCTT. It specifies CASSPGMYNSPLHL.

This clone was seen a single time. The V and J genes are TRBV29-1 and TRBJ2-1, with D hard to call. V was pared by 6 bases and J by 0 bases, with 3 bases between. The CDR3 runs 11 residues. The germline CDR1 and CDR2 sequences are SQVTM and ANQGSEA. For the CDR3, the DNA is TGCAGCGTGAACTCCTACAATGAGCAGTTCTTC. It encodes CSVNSYNEQFF.